Below, 20 T cell receptor beta chains from the same sample are listed, as sequenced in a study of cytomegalovirus exposure and HLA in healthy donors. The PCR ran on 60 Vbeta and 13 Jbeta primers. The protocol was immunoSEQ multiplex PCR, while the TCRdb copy is restricted to in-frame clones and leaves out a portion. This sample has more than 140,000 clones, with around 65% found just once. Material for sequencing was PBMCs. The source of these receptors is a woman in her twenties or thirties in good health and CMV-seropositive.

The V call is TRBV7-9, the J call TRBJ2-1, with 8 nucleotides matching TRBD1. This CDR3 contains 13 residues. CDR1 and CDR2 from the germline V gene are SEHNR and FQNEAQ (reference sequence). The J segment lost 14 bases and the V segment lost 5 bases, leaving 11 bases of the junction unmatched. The CDR3 bases are TGTGCCAGCAGCGAGAGGACAGGGAAGGAGGAGTTCTTC. Translating it yields CASSERTGKEEFF. The full variable domain, completed using reference TRBV7-9 and TRBJ2-1, is DTGVSQNPRHKITKRGQNVTFRCDPISEHNRLYWYRQTLGQGPEFLTYFQNEAQLEKSRLLSDRFSAERPKGSFSTLEIQRTEQGDSAMYLCASSERTGKEEFFGPGTRLTVL.

The gene calls are TRBV4-2 and TRBJ2-1; tentatively, D is TRBD2 (5 bases). V lost 3 bases and J lost 12, with 12 bases in between. The V gene's germline CDR1 is LGHNA and CDR2 YNFKEQ. The CDR3 has 12 amino acids. CDR3 sequence (DNA): TGTGCCAGCAGCCAGGGGAGAGGAGGGCAGTTCTTC. This translates into CASSQGRGGQFF.

The J gene is TRBJ2-5, the V gene TRBV30; maybe TRBD2 (6 bases). This CDR3 contains 15 residues. Germline V gene sequence: CDR1 GTSNPN, CDR2 SVGIG (reference sequence). The V end lost 5 bases, the J end lost 0 bases, and 16 bases lay between the germline ends. DNA of the CDR3: TGTGCCTGGGACCCTAGCGCCACAAACCAAGAGACCCAGTACTTC. Its translation is CAWDPSATNQETQYF.

The rearrangement links TRBV27 to TRBJ2-7, with a weak D call TRBD2 (5 bases). Trimming left V 2 bases short and J 4 bases short, with 12 bases between. CDR3 length: 14 residues. Looked up from germline, CDR1 is MNHEY and CDR2 is SMNVEV (reference sequence). The CDR3 DNA is TGTGCCAGCAGTTTAACGAGAGGGAAATACGAGCAGTACTTC. It translates to CASSLTRGKYEQYF.

This clone was counted a few times. The same CDR3 arises from other DNA sequences in this sample as well. V gene TRBV6-1 combines with J gene TRBJ2-5; 12 bases are a match to TRBD2. The CDR3 spans 15 residues. V lost 2 bases, J lost 2 bases, and 0 bases stayed unmatched. Germline CDR1 is MNHNS and CDR2 is SASEGT. CDR3: CASSELAGGQETQYF. The CDR3 DNA sequence: TGTGCCAGCAGTGAACTAGCGGGGGGGCAAGAGACCCAGTACTTC.

This chain links TRBV21-1 with TRBJ1-5; the table gives TRBD1 as D, unverified against the DNA. TRBV21-1 represents a pseudogene. CDR3 length equals 16 residues. The CDR3 DNA sequence: TGTGCCAGCAGCAATTTTACACCAAAAAACCATGGGCCCCAGCATTTT. The encoded protein is CASSNFTPKNHGPQHF.

This clone was detected only once. This chain joins TRBV6-1 and TRBJ2-7, with D possibly TRBD1 on 5 matching bases. Germline values: CDR1 MNHNS, CDR2 SASEGT. This CDR3 is 14 amino acids long. V was trimmed by 2 bases and J by 5 bases, leaving 13 bases between them. The CDR3, as DNA: TGTGCCAGCAGTGAAACGGGCAGGGCGGACGAGCAGTACTTC. Translating gives CASSETGRADEQYF.

J is TRBJ2-7 and V is TRBV18, with D possibly being TRBD2 (5 bases). Germline loops: CDR1 KGHSH, CDR2 LQKENI. V was trimmed by 3 bases and J by 2 bases, leaving 11 bases between them. The CDR3 covers 14 residues. In nucleotides, the CDR3 is TGTGCCAGCTCACCCGACGGGAAAACCTACGAGCAGTACTTC. Translated: CASSPDGKTYEQYF.

This rearrangement joins TRBV2 to TRBJ1-1; TRBD1 might be the D (6 bases). This CDR3 has 13 amino acids. V lost 7 bases to trimming and J lost 1 base, with 10 bases between them. Per the germline V gene, CDR1 is SNHLY and CDR2 is FYNNEI. CDR3 DNA sequence: TGTGCCAGCACCCCACAGGGGAACACTGAAGCTTTCTTT. It encodes CASTPQGNTEAFF.

This clone was seen more than once but under ten times. The V and J genes are TRBV6-6 and TRBJ1-6; no definite D call. Germline CDR1 MNHNY, CDR2 SVGAGI (reference sequence). V shed 6 bases and J shed 7 bases, with 19 bases lying between them. The CDR3 has 16 residues. The CDR3 DNA sequence: TGTGCCAGCAGGCCCGGAGCTGGAAATCAGAATTCACCCCTCCACTTT. Translation: CASRPGAGNQNSPLHF.

The chain has TRBV6-1 and TRBJ2-7, with D unresolved. The length of the CDR3 is 14 residues. V was cut by 2 bases and J by 0 bases, with 8 bases left in between. The germline gives CDR1 MNHNS, CDR2 SASEGT. Here the CDR3 reads CASSELERSYEQYF. In DNA, the CDR3 is TGTGCCAGCAGTGAATTGGAGCGCTCCTACGAGCAGTACTTC.

The chain is built from TRBV2 and TRBJ2-2, with 13 bases identical to TRBD2. J was trimmed by 4 bases and V by 6 bases; bases with no gene match: 2. Germline CDR1 reads SNHLY; CDR2 reads FYNNEI. CDR3 length: 15 amino acids. This chain's CDR3 is CASRLAGGLTGELFF. As DNA, the CDR3 is TGTGCCAGCAGACTAGCGGGGGGGCTCACCGGGGAGCTGTTTTTT.

This clone was observed once. Other DNA sequences in the sample encode the same CDR3. The chain uses TRBV25-1 and TRBJ1-6; D gene unclear. Germline CDR1 and CDR2: MGHDK and SYGVNS. V lost 1 base to trimming and J lost 8 bases, with 15 bases between them. The CDR3 runs to 16 residues. The CDR3 protein is CASSELSTLGDSPLHF. The DNA of the CDR3 is TGTGCCAGCAGTGAATTGTCCACCCTAGGTGATTCACCCCTCCACTTT.

The V and J genes are TRBV5-1 and TRBJ2-2; TRBD2 is a possible D gene (5 bases). CDR1 and CDR2 from the germline V gene are SGHRS and YFSETQ. The CDR3 consists of 15 residues. Trimming took off 1 base at V and 1 base at J, with 8 bases between the two ends. The CDR3 loop reads CASSLSGGNTGELFF. Written as DNA, the CDR3 is TGCGCCAGCAGCTTGTCTGGAGGGAACACCGGGGAGCTGTTTTTT. Supplemented by reference TRBV5-1 and TRBJ2-2, the full variable domain reads KAGVTQTPRYLIKTRGQQVTLSCSPISGHRSVSWYQQTPGQGLQFLFEYFSETQRNKGNFPGRFSGRQFSNSRSEMNVSTLELGDSALYLCASSLSGGNTGELFFGEGSRLTVL.

This chain joins TRBV13 and TRBJ1-2; D perhaps matches TRBD1 (5 bases). This CDR3 spans 13 amino acids. Germline V gene data show CDR1 as PRHDT and CDR2 as FYEKMQ (reference sequence). V lost 6 bases and J 0 bases, leaving 8 bases between the germline ends. This chain's CDR3 is CASSDSANYGYTF. In nucleotides, the CDR3 is TGTGCCAGCAGTGACAGTGCTAACTATGGCTACACCTTC.

The chain links TRBV5-1 to TRBJ1-2; a possible D gene is TRBD1 (5 bases). Trimming cost V 0 bases and J 8 bases, with 17 bases left between them. The CDR3 length is 15 residues. Germline V CDR1 and CDR2: SGHRS, YFSETQ. The CDR3 bases are TGCGCCAGCAGCTTGGCCTCGCAGGGTATGGGAGGCTACACCTTC. Residues: CASSLASQGMGGYTF.

This chain connects TRBV4-2 to TRBJ2-5, with a weak D call TRBD2 (6 bases). CDR3 length: 15 amino acids. The germline gives CDR1 LGHNA, CDR2 YNFKEQ. The V gene lost 1 base and the J gene lost 5 bases, with 14 bases spanning the gap. CDR3 coding DNA: TGTGCCAGCAGCCAAGTAGGAGGGCGGGACGAGACCCAGTACTTC. It is translated as CASSQVGGRDETQYF.

In its sample, this clone was seen a few times. V is TRBV2 and J is TRBJ2-7; perhaps TRBD2 as D (5 bases). This CDR3 region has 13 residues. V was shortened by 6 bases and J by 3 bases, with 12 bases between the two germline ends. Per the germline V gene, CDR1 is SNHLY and CDR2 is FYNNEI. CDR3 region: CASRLARYYEQYF. CDR3 nucleotide sequence: TGTGCCAGCAGGCTAGCAAGATACTACGAGCAGTACTTC.

This chain connects TRBV7-3 to TRBJ2-3; possibly TRBD2 for D (6 bases). This CDR3 region has 16 residues. V shed 2 bases and J shed 7 bases, with 19 bases lying between them. Germline CDR1 and CDR2: SGHTA and FQGTGA. In DNA, the CDR3 is TGTGCCAGCAGCTTATTCGGTGGGCCGGGGGTGAATACGCAGTATTTT. As protein: CASSLFGGPGVNTQYF.

V and J are TRBV5-1 and TRBJ1-2, with 7 positions matching TRBD1. Unmatched junction bases numbered 6, after V lost 4 bases and J lost 3 bases. The CDR3 is 14 residues long. From germline, CDR1 is SGHRS and CDR2 YFSETQ. The CDR3 region is CASSDTGAYYGYTF. CDR3 coding DNA: TGCGCCAGCAGCGACACAGGGGCTTACTATGGCTACACCTTC. Full variable domain (outside the CDR3, taken from reference TRBV5-1 and TRBJ1-2): KAGVTQTPRYLIKTRGQQVTLSCSPISGHRSVSWYQQTPGQGLQFLFEYFSETQRNKGNFPGRFSGRQFSNSRSEMNVSTLELGDSALYLCASSDTGAYYGYTFGSGTRLTVV.